This TCR beta chain emerged from a study of CD8 T cells in ankylosing spondylitis. Overall study results and limits: It appeared that ankylosing spondylitis blood was characterized by a TCR beta motif of under ten highly homologous variants.

TCRdb fed the 5' RACE reads into MiXCR, producing one record per CDR3 protein. The data contain about 220,000 distinct CDR3 sequences, about 18% of them singletons. This clonotype showed up just a few times. Its antigen is unidentified. Material: blood, either unsorted or a sorted T cell fraction (not recorded which). The receptor's source is a male donor with ankylosing spondylitis.

The CDR3 DNA sequence: TGCGCCAGCAGCCAAGACAGGGATAACTCCTACGAGCAGTACTTC. Its translation is CASSQDRDNSYEQYF. V usage is TRBV4-3 and J usage is TRBJ2-7, with a possible D match to TRBD1 (5 bases). V dropped 0 bases and J dropped 0 bases, with 9 bases sitting between them. CDR1 is LGHNA, CDR2 YSLEER, per germline. The CDR3 is 15 amino acids.